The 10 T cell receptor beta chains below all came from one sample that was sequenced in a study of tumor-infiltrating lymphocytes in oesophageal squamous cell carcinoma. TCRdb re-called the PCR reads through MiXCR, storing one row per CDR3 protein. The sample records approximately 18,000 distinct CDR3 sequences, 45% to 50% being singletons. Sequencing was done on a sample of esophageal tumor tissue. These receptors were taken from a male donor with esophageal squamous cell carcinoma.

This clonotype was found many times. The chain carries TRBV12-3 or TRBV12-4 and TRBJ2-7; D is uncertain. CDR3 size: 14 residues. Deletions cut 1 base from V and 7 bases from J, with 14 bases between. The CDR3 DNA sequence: TGTGCCAGCAGTTTAGTGGGCAATAACAATGAGCAGTACTTC. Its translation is CASSLVGNNNEQYF.

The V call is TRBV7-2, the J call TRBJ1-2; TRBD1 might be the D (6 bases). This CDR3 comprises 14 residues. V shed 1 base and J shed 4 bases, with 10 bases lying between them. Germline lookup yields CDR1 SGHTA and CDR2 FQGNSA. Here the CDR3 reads CASSLGRGSYGYTF. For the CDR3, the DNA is TGTGCCAGCAGCTTAGGTAGGGGGAGCTATGGCTACACCTTC.

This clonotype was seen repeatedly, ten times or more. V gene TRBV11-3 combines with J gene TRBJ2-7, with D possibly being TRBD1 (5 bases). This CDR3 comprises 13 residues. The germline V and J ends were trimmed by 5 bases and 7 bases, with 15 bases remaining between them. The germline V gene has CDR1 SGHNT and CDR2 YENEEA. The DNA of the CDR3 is TGTGCCAGCAGCAAAACAGGACACAATGAGCAGTACTTC. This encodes CASSKTGHNEQYF.

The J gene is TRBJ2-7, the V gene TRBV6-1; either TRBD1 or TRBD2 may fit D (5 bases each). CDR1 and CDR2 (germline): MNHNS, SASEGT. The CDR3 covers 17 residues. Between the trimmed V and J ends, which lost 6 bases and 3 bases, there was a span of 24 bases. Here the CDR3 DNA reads TGTGCCAGCAGCCCCACCAGGTCGGGGCTTAACAACTACGAGCAGTACTTC. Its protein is CASSPTRSGLNNYEQYF.

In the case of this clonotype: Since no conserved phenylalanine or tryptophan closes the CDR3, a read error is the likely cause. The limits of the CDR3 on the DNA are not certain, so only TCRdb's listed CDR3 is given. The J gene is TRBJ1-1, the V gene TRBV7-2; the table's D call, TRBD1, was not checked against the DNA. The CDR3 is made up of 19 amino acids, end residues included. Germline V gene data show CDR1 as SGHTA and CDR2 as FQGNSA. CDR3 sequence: CASTQGGGQGGADTQYFGQ.

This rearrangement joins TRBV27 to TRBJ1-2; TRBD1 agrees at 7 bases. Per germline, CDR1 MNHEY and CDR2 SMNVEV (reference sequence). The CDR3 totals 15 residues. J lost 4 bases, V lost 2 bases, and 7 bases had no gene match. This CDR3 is CASSLGGQGGYGYTF. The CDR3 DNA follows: TGTGCCAGCAGTTTAGGGGGCCAGGGGGGCTATGGCTACACCTTC.

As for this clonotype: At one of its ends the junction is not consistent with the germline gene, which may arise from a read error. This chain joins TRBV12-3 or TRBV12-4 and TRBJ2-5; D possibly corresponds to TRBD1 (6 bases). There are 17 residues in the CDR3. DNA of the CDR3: TGTGCCAGCAGTTTAGCTGGGGGCAGGGGCCTAAATTCACCCCTCCACTTC. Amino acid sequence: CASSLAGGRGLNSPLHF.

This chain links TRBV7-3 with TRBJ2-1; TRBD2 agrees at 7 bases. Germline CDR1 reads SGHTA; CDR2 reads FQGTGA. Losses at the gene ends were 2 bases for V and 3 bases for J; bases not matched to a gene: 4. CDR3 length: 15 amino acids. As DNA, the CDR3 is TGTGCCAGCAGCTTAGAGGGCGGGAGCTACAATGAGCAGTTCTTC. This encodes CASSLEGGSYNEQFF.

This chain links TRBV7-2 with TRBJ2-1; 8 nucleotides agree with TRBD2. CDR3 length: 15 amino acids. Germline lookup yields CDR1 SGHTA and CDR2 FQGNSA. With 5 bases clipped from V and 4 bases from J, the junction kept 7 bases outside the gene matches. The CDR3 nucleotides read TGTGCCAGCAGCCTCCAAGCGGGGGCTTACAATGAGCAGTTCTTC. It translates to CASSLQAGAYNEQFF.

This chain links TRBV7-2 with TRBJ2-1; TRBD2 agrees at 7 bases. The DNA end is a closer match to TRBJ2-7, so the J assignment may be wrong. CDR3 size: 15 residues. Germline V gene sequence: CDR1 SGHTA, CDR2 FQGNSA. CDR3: CASSLYPSGGNEQYF. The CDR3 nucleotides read TGTGCCAGCAGCTTATACCCTAGCGGAGGCAATGAGCAGTACTTC.